One and the same sample provided the 18 T cell receptor beta chains below, sequenced in a study of T cells in Graves' hyperthyroidism and ophthalmopathy. Amplified regions were TCR beta CDR3 sequences from RNA transcripts. TCR CDR3 regions were first amplified by RT-PCR with HTBI primers. TCRdb passed the multiplex PCR reads through MiXCR, listing each CDR3 protein once. The profile shows about 640,000 distinct CDR3 sequences, less than 25% of them singletons. The sequenced sample consisted of blood. Receptor source: a man aged 25-45 years with Graves' ophthalmopathy.

This clonotype was detected many times. J is TRBJ1-1 and V is TRBV12-3 or TRBV12-4, with 8 positions matching TRBD1. CDR3 length: 15 residues. The V segment lost 5 bases and the J segment 4 bases; nucleotides outside the gene matches: 9. This chain's CDR3 is CASSPTTGVGTEAFF. The CDR3 region has the DNA TGTGCCAGCAGTCCAACGACAGGGGTCGGCACTGAAGCTTTCTTT.

There are many counts of this clonotype. This chain uses TRBV2 with TRBJ1-6; 8 bases align to TRBD1. Per the germline V gene, CDR1 is SNHLY and CDR2 is FYNNEI. V was clipped by 6 bases and J by 6 bases; unmatched bases: 4. The CDR3 is 14 amino acids. Written as DNA, the CDR3 is TGTGCCAGCAGCTCAGGGGGCTTTAATTCACCCCTCCACTTT. This encodes CASSSGGFNSPLHF.

This clonotype showed up many times. V usage is TRBV7-2 and J usage is TRBJ2-2, with 7 bases fitting TRBD1. The CDR3 consists of 15 residues. The trim removed 1 base at V and 4 bases at J, leaving 3 bases unmatched. Germline V CDR1 and CDR2: SGHTA, FQGNSA. CDR3 nucleotide sequence: TGTGCCAGCAGCTTAGAGGGGGCGAGCACCGGGGAGCTGTTTTTT. Amino acids: CASSLEGASTGELFF.

This clonotype was found once. The gene calls are TRBV10-2 and TRBJ1-2; TRBD1 matches 7 bases. From germline, CDR1 is WSHSY and CDR2 SAAADI. This CDR3 is built from 14 residues. J was trimmed by 2 bases and V by 3 bases; bases with no gene match: 3. CDR3 loop: CASSERTGNYGYTF. DNA of the CDR3: TGCGCCAGCAGTGAACGGACAGGAAACTATGGCTACACCTTC.

This clonotype was seen more than once but under ten times. The chain joins TRBV29-1 to TRBJ2-7, with a weak D call TRBD1 (7 bases). V was pared by 4 bases and J by 3 bases, with 16 bases between. The CDR3 has 14 residues. CDR1 and CDR2 (germline): SQVTM, ANQGSEA. The CDR3 bases are TGCAGCGTTGTCGGCGGGACAGTTTACTACGAGCAGTACTTC. It encodes CSVVGGTVYYEQYF.

This chain connects TRBV27 to TRBJ2-2; 12 positions match TRBD2. The CDR3 consists of 15 residues. Losses at the gene ends were 10 bases for V and 7 bases for J; bases not matched to a gene: 10. Per germline, CDR1 MNHEY and CDR2 SMNVEV (reference sequence). CDR3 sequence reads: CAIRSSGRANGELFF. CDR3 nucleotides: TGTGCCATCAGATCTAGCGGGAGGGCGAACGGGGAGCTGTTTTTT.

In regard to this clonotype: This sequence may be a read error, since a much larger clone differs from it by one base. The V call is TRBV6-2 or TRBV6-3, the J call TRBJ2-2; perhaps TRBD1 as D (7 bases). CDR3 size: 17 residues. CDR1 is MNHEY and CDR2 is SVGEGT in the germline V gene. The CDR3 loop reads CASSFPDREVDTRELFF. The CDR3 nucleotides are TGTGCCAGCAGTTTCCCCGACAGGGAGGTCGACACCCGGGAGCTGTTTTTT.

This clonotype was recorded a few times. The chain employs TRBV28 and TRBJ1-5, with 7 bases that match TRBD1. CDR1 is MDHEN and CDR2 is SYDVKM in the germline V gene. With V trimmed by 5 bases and J by 7 bases, 8 bases remained unmatched. CDR3 size: 14 residues. The CDR3 loop is CASSPQQGVQPQHF. The CDR3 DNA reads TGTGCCAGCAGTCCCCAGCAGGGGGTACAGCCCCAGCATTTT.

On this clonotype: This may stem from a read error, because a much larger clone lies one nucleotide away. The CDR3 DNA is TGCAGTGCTCCAGTGGACGGGAGGTCCCCCTACGAGCAGTACTTC. Translated, it gives CSAPVDGRSPYEQYF. The V call is TRBV20-1, the J call TRBJ2-7, with TRBD2 matching over 7 bases. CDR3 length equals 15 residues. The trim removed 5 bases at V and 2 bases at J, leaving 12 bases unmatched. Looked up from germline, CDR1 is DFQATT and CDR2 is SNEGSKA (reference sequence).

This clonotype was seen only a few times. The rearrangement uses TRBV5-4 and TRBJ2-7; 11 bases align to TRBD2. V gave up 4 bases and J gave up 5 bases; unmatched junction bases: 11. The CDR3 has 16 amino acids. Germline V gene sequence: CDR1 SGHNT, CDR2 YYREEE (reference sequence). The CDR3 DNA sequence: TGTGCCAGCAGCCCTAAAGGTAGCGGGAGGGAGAACGAGCAGTACTTC. It translates to CASSPKGSGRENEQYF. Variable domain in full (rest from reference TRBV5-4 and TRBJ2-7): ETGVTQSPTHLIKTRGQQVTLRCSSQSGHNTVSWYQQALGQGPQFIFQYYREEENGRGNFPPRFSGLQFPNYSSELNVNALELDDSALYLCASSPKGSGRENEQYFGPGTRLTVT.

The genes are TRBV4-1 and TRBJ1-1, with D perhaps matching TRBD1 (5 bases). Trimming cost V 3 bases and J 0 bases, with 14 bases left between them. Per germline, CDR1 MGHRA and CDR2 YSYEKL. The CDR3 spans 16 residues. The CDR3 sequence: CASSQPRQQLNTEAFF. In DNA form, the CDR3 reads TGCGCCAGCAGCCAGCCAAGACAGCAATTGAACACTGAAGCTTTCTTT.

With regard to this clonotype: This sequence may be a read error, since a much larger clone differs from it by one base. The conserved phenylalanine or tryptophan normally closing the CDR3 is absent here, so this likely arose from a read error. The J gene is TRBJ1-5, the V gene TRBV27; D is uncertain. Germline V gene sequence: CDR1 MNHEY, CDR2 SMNVEV (reference sequence). The CDR3 length is 13 residues. Here the CDR3 reads CSSDGNSNQPQHL. CDR3 sequence (DNA): TGTTCTTCAGACGGGAATAGCAATCAGCCCCAGCATTTA.

This sequence joins TRBV3-1 and TRBJ2-1; D is unclear. The CDR3 is 13 amino acids. Trimming left V 3 bases short and J 5 bases short, with 8 bases between. CDR1 and CDR2 from the germline V gene are LGHDT and YNNKEL (reference sequence). CDR3 nucleotides: TGTGCCAGCAGCCAGGGCCGGGACAATGAGCAGTTCTTC. Residues: CASSQGRDNEQFF.

V usage is TRBV29-1 and J usage is TRBJ2-2; 7 bases agree with TRBD1. The CDR3 runs 12 residues. The V segment lost 8 bases and the J segment 5 bases; nucleotides outside the gene matches: 5. Germline V lookup: CDR1 SQVTM, CDR2 ANQGSEA. CDR3 nucleotides: TGCAGCATAGGGGGCCTAACCGGGGAGCTGTTTTTT. Translated: CSIGGLTGELFF.

This clonotype was detected only a few times. The J gene is TRBJ2-3, the V gene TRBV18; TRBD2 matches at 9 bases. Trimming cost V 4 bases and J 5 bases; bases outside gene matches: 7. This CDR3 contains 15 residues. Germline loops: CDR1 KGHSH, CDR2 LQKENI. The CDR3: CASSQAGGFIDTQYF. The CDR3 DNA reads TGTGCCAGCTCACAAGCGGGAGGATTTATAGATACGCAGTATTTT.

This clonotype was detected a few times. J is TRBJ2-7 and V is TRBV9; maybe TRBD2 (7 bases). V shed 2 bases and J shed 4 bases, with 16 bases lying between them. The CDR3 contains 15 residues. The germline CDR1 and CDR2 sequences are SGDLS and YYNGEE. The CDR3 DNA is TGTGCCAGCAGCGTGGGGGGGCCCACCCTTTACGAGCAGTACTTC. Translated: CASSVGGPTLYEQYF.

The CDR3 here is CASTPAGHPGNTIYF. DNA of the CDR3: TGTGCCAGCACCCCGGCGGGACATCCTGGAAACACCATATATTTT. The V and J genes are TRBV11-2 and TRBJ1-3, with D tentatively TRBD1 (6 bases). V lost 7 bases and J 2 bases, leaving 15 bases between the germline ends. The germline gives CDR1 SGHAT, CDR2 FQNNGV. The CDR3 spans 15 residues. Looking up the rest from reference TRBV11-2 and TRBJ1-3 gives the full variable domain: EAGVAQSPRYKIIEKRQSVAFWCNPISGHATLYWYQQILGQGPKLLIQFQNNGVVDDSQLPKDRFSAERLKGVDSTLKIQPAKLEDSAVYLCASTPAGHPGNTIYFGEGSWLTVV.

This clonotype was detected ten times or more. This CDR3 reads CASSVTGGRVGDTQYF. For the CDR3, the DNA is TGTGCCAGCAGTGTAACTGGCGGGAGGGTGGGAGATACGCAGTATTTT. This chain links TRBV2 with TRBJ2-3; 9 bases align to TRBD2. The J segment lost 5 bases and the V segment lost 4 bases, leaving 10 bases of the junction unmatched. Germline-derived CDR1 and CDR2 are SNHLY and FYNNEI. The CDR3 totals 16 residues.